This T cell receptor (beta chain) was retrieved from a study of blood T cells in healthy people across ages. Findings of the study overall: CMV status of donors was unknown, possibly confounding expanded clonotype changes. More naive CD4+ cells and higher diversity were found in long-lived than in aged donors.

In the case of this clonotype: Its antigen remains unknown.

The second PCR ran about 6 to 12 cycles with a sample-barcoded 5' primer and J-beta primers. Each TCR beta cDNA got a 12-nucleotide random molecular identifier. From the 5' RACE reads, TCRdb called clonotypes with MiXCR, one entry per CDR3 protein. In the table there are about 1.8 million distinct CDR3 sequences, roughly 50% of which are singletons. The germline V gene encodes CDR1 LGHNT and CDR2 FRNRAP. This CDR3 region has 11 residues. Samples each yielded at least 5.5 micrograms of total RNA. The TCR originated in a woman aged 40-49 years in good health. The sample was blood. The rearrangement joins TRBV12-5 to TRBJ2-7; D unresolved. The J call may be wrong; the DNA end is better matched by TRBJ2-5. CDR3 region: CASGLGQTQYF. DNA for the CDR3: TGTGCTAGTGGTTTGGGCCAGACCCAGTACTTC.